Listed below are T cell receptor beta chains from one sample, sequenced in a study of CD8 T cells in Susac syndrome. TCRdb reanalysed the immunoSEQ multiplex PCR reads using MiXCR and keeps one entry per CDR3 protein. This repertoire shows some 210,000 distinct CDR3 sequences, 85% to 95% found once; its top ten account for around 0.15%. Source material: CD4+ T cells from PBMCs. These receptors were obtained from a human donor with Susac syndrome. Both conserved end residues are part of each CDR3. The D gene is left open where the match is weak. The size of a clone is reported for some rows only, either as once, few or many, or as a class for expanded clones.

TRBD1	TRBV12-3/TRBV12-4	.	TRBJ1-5	CASSLVTGGSNQPQHF	TGTGCCAGCAGTTTGGTGACAGGGGGTAGCAATCAGCCCCAGCATTTT
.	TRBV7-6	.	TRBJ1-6	CASSLADTSNSPLHF	TGTGCCAGCAGCTTAGCGGACACCTCTAATTCACCCCTCCACTTT
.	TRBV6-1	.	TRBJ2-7	CASGRTNPGEQYF	TGTGCCAGCGGACGAACCAATCCGGGCGAGCAGTACTTC
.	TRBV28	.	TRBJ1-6	CASGVLGYNSPLHF	TGTGCCTCGGGGGTTTTGGGTTATAATTCACCCCTCCACTTT
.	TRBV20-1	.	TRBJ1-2	CSARGGRISYTF	TGCAGTGCTAGAGGGGGTAGAATAAGCTACACCTTC
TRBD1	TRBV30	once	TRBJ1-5	CAWSLGGSNQPQHF	TGTGCCTGGAGCCTAGGGGGCAGCAATCAGCCCCAGCATTTT
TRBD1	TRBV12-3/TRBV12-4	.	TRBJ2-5	CASSGTVGETQYF	TGTGCCAGCAGTGGGACAGTAGGAGAGACCCAGTACTTC
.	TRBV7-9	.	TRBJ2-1	CASSSQPGSRYNEQFF	TGTGCCAGCAGCTCGCAACCAGGGAGCCGCTACAATGAGCAGTTCTTC
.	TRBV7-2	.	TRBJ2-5	CASSVEGALLYETQYF	TGTGCCAGCAGCGTGGAGGGGGCACTCCTCTACGAGACCCAGTACTTC
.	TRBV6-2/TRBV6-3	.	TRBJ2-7	CASSNDRLLQYF	TGTGCCAGCAGTAACGACAGGCTACTCCAGTACTTC
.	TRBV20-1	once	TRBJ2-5	CSAIRGEETQYF	TGCAGTGCCATAAGGGGCGAGGAGACCCAGTACTTC
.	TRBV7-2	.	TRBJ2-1	CASSLGESRTLF	TGTGCCAGCAGCTTAGGAGAGTCTAGGACGCTCTTC
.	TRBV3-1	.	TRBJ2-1	CASSQVRGGTGSEQFF	TGTGCCAGCAGCCAAGTTCGGGGCGGTACCGGGAGTGAGCAGTTCTTC
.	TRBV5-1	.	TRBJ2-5	CASRRGGSEETQYF	TGCGCCAGCAGACGGGGTGGGAGTGAAGAGACCCAGTACTTC
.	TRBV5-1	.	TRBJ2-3	CASQAAGDTQYF	TGCGCCAGCCAAGCTGCCGGCGATACGCAGTATTTT
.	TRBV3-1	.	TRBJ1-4	CASSQNSAEKLFF	TGTGCCAGCAGCCAAAACAGCGCCGAAAAACTGTTTTTT
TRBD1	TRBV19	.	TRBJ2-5	CASSIIPGTGQETQYF	TGTGCCAGTAGTATTATCCCTGGGACAGGTCAAGAGACCCAGTACTTC
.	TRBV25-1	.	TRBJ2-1	CASSDLRAGGNEQFF	TGTGCCAGCAGTGATTTAAGGGCAGGTGGCAATGAGCAGTTCTTC
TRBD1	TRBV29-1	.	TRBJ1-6	CSVKPGGRNSPLHF	TGCAGCGTGAAACCAGGGGGACGAAATTCACCCCTCCACTTT
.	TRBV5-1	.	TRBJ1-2	CASSLGVGGNYGYTF	TGCGCCAGCAGCTTGGGCGTAGGGGGAAACTATGGCTACACCTTC
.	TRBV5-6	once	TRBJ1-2	CASSLLGRDGYTF	TGTGCCAGCAGCTTGCTGGGGCGTGATGGCTACACCTTC
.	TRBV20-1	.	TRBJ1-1	CSAGGSHMGDTEAFF	TGCAGTGCTGGAGGCTCCCACATGGGTGACACTGAAGCTTTCTTT
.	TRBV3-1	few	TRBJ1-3	CASSLGSGNTIYF	TGTGCCAGCAGTCTCGGATCCGGAAACACCATATATTTT
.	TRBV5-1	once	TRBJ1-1	CASSLAPGTTDLGAFF	TGCGCCAGCAGCTTGGCCCCCGGGACGACCGATTTGGGAGCTTTCTTT
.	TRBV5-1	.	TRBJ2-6	CASSLAVHSGANVLTF	TGCGCCAGCAGCTTGGCGGTCCACTCTGGGGCCAACGTCCTGACTTTC
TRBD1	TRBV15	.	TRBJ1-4	CATSRGQGGSEKLFF	TGTGCCACCAGCAGAGGACAGGGAGGGAGTGAAAAACTGTTTTTT
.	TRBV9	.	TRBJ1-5	CASSPSGFPNQPQHF	TGTGCCAGCAGCCCCTCAGGGTTCCCCAATCAGCCCCAGCATTTT
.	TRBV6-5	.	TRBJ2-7	CASSPLVAYEQYF	TGTGCCAGCAGTCCGCTAGTGGCCTACGAGCAGTACTTC
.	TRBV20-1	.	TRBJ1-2	CSASRAGNLYGYTF	TGCAGTGCTAGTCGGGCAGGCAACCTGTATGGCTACACCTTC
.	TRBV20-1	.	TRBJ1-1	CSARQDGLNTEAFF	TGCAGTGCCCGTCAGGACGGCTTGAACACTGAAGCTTTCTTT
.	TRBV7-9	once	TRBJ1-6	CASSLESTGGSPLHF	TGTGCCAGCAGCTTAGAGTCCACAGGAGGGTCACCCCTCCACTTT